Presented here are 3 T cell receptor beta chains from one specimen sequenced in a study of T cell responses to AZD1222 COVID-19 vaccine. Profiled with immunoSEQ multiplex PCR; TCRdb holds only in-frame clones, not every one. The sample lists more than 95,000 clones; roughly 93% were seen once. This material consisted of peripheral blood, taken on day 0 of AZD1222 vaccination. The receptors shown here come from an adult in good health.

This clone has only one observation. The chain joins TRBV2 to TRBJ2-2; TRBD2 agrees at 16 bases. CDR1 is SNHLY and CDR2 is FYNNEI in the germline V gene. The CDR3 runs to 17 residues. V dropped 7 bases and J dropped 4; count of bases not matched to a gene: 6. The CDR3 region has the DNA TGTGCCAGCAACCCGGGACTAGCGGGAGGGCGCACCGGGGAGCTGTTTTTT. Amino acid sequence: CASNPGLAGGRTGELFF. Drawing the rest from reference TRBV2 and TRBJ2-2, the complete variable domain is EPEVTQTPSHQVTQMGQEVILRCVPISNHLYFYWYRQILGQKVEFLVSFYNNEISEKSEIFDDQFSVERPDGSNFTLKIRSTKLEDSAMYFCASNPGLAGGRTGELFFGEGSRLTVL.

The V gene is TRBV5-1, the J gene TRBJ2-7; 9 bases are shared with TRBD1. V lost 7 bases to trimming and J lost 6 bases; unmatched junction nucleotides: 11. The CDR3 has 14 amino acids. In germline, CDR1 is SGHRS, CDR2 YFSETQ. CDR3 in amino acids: CASCRGQGTSEQYF. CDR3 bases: TGCGCCAGCTGCCGTGGACAGGGGACAAGCGAGCAGTACTTC.

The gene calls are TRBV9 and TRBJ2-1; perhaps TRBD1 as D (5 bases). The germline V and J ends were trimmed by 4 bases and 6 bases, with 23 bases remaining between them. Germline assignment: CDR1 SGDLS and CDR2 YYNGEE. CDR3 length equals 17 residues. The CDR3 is CASSRGPPQWGTNEQFF. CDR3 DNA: TGTGCCAGCAGCAGGGGTCCCCCCCAGTGGGGCACCAATGAGCAGTTCTTC.